The clone carrying this TCR beta chain was counted many times. Its antigen is as yet unknown. TCRdb analysed the multiplex PCR reads with MiXCR anew, one entry per CDR3 protein. Among over 150,000 distinct CDR3 sequences listed, about 33% were seen once. These data come from a study of breast tumors, draining lymph nodes, adjacent tissues. Samples came from axillary lymph nodes draining the breast cancer. From germline, CDR1 is SEHNR and CDR2 FQNEAQ (reference sequence). V was cut by 2 bases and J by 6 bases, with 11 bases left in between. CDR3 length equals 13 residues. Notes on the study in general: Luminal-like breast cancer showed significantly greater tumor-nontumor repertoire similarity than basal-like breast cancer did.

The chain employs TRBV7-9 and TRBJ2-7; D remains ambiguous. The TCR originated in a female donor with breast cancer. Some clones in this sample may be carry-over from other donors' samples. The sequenced sample consisted of axillary lymph node tissue. CDR3: CASSLSPSIEQYF. Here the CDR3 DNA reads TGTGCCAGCAGCTTAAGCCCCTCAATCGAGCAGTACTTC.